This TCR beta chain came from a study of blood T cell repertoires in COVID-19. Background on the study: The United States, Italy and Spain provided the acute and convalescent COVID-19 samples.

Concerning this clone: Other nucleotide sequences from this sample produce the same CDR3.

Measured with immunoSEQ multiplex PCR; TCRdb has only the in-frame clones, and not every one. The sample holds some 310,000 clones; around 90% are singletons and the top ten take roughly 1%. Sequencing was done on a sample of peripheral blood. The receptor was isolated from a woman aged 40 to 55 with COVID-19, enrolled during active disease.

CDR3 in DNA: TGTGCCAGCAGTGGACAGGGAAACACTGAAGCTTTCTTT. It translates to CASSGQGNTEAFF. The genes are TRBV2 and TRBJ1-1; the match to TRBD1 covers 7 bases. Germline V gives CDR1 SNHLY, CDR2 FYNNEI. Trimming took 4 bases from V and 2 from J; bases not matched to a gene: 1. The CDR3 runs 13 residues. The full variable domain, in which reference TRBV2 and TRBJ1-1 provide the parts outside the CDR3, is EPEVTQTPSHQVTQMGQEVILRCVPISNHLYFYWYRQILGQKVEFLVSFYNNEISEKSEIFDDQFSVERPDGSNFTLKIRSTKLEDSAMYFCASSGQGNTEAFFGQGTRLTVV.